This passage covers 9 T cell receptor beta chains from one sample sequenced in a study of OX40 agonist ivuxolimab in advanced cancers. Here immunoSEQ multiplex PCR was the method, and the copy in TCRdb shows in-frame clones only, minus some. The table lists around 100,000 clones, approximately 90% of them singletons. The sample was CD4+ or CD8+ T cells sorted from blood, taken in a trial of the OX40 agonist ivuxolimab. The source is an adult with an advanced solid tumor such as melanoma, head and neck, liver or kidney cancer.

This clone appeared once. V gene TRBV18 combines with J gene TRBJ2-1, with a tentative D call TRBD2 (6 bases). The CDR3 extends over 18 amino acids. Looked up from germline, CDR1 is KGHSH and CDR2 is LQKENI. Trimming shortened V by 0 bases and J by 6 bases, and 21 bases separated the two germline ends. This chain's CDR3 is CASSPPGSGGYIGNEQFF. CDR3 coding DNA: TGTGCCAGCTCACCACCTGGCAGCGGAGGGTATATAGGCAATGAGCAGTTCTTC.

The chain employs TRBV6-5 and TRBJ1-3; the D is unclear. This CDR3 has 14 residues. Trimming shortened V by 2 bases and J by 2 bases, and 7 bases separated the two germline ends. Germline CDR1 is MNHEY and CDR2 is SVGAGI. The CDR3 DNA reads as TGTGCCAGCAGTTACGAATCAGCTGGAAACACCATATATTTT. Protein sequence: CASSYESAGNTIYF.

V gene TRBV5-1 combines with J gene TRBJ1-1; no clear D gene. Germline V gives CDR1 SGHRS, CDR2 YFSETQ. The CDR3 length is 17 residues. Trimming cost V 0 bases and J 4 bases, with 19 bases left between them. As DNA, the CDR3 is TGCGCCAGCAGCTTGGTGCGACCAGACCTAGCCCCCACTGAAGCTTTCTTT. Translating gives CASSLVRPDLAPTEAFF.

V is TRBV4-2 and J is TRBJ2-7; 7 bases line up with TRBD1. J lost 5 bases, V lost 5 bases, and 6 bases had no gene match. Germline V gene sequence: CDR1 LGHNA, CDR2 YNFKEQ. This CDR3 comprises 13 residues. Written as DNA, the CDR3 is TGTGCCAGCAGCTCCACAGGGGACCACGAGCAGTACTTC. Residues: CASSSTGDHEQYF.

This clone was seen a handful of times. The gene calls are TRBV7-8 and TRBJ2-4; TRBD1 matches at 8 bases. The CDR3 covers 14 residues. J lost 3 bases, V lost 5 bases, and 3 bases had no gene match. The germline CDR1 and CDR2 sequences are SGHVS and FQNEAQ. The CDR3 nucleotides are TGTGCCAGCAGCCTGGACAGGGACAAAAACATTCAGTACTTC. Encoded protein: CASSLDRDKNIQYF.

Here the CDR3 reads CASTLGTTDTQYF. The CDR3 region has the DNA TGTGCCAGCACCCTCGGGACCACAGATACGCAGTATTTT. V and J are TRBV6-6 and TRBJ2-3; TRBD1 or TRBD2 may be the D gene (5 bases each). Deletions cut 7 bases from V and 2 bases from J, with 10 bases between. The V gene's germline CDR1 is MNHNY and CDR2 SVGAGI (reference sequence). This CDR3 is built from 13 residues.

This sequence joins TRBV19 and TRBJ2-1, with D maybe TRBD2 (5 bases). The V end was cut by 4 bases, the J end by 0 bases, with 16 bases between. This CDR3 comprises 17 residues. The germline V gene has CDR1 LNHDA and CDR2 SQIVND (reference sequence). The CDR3 here is CASSRLRGSASYNEQFF. The CDR3 DNA follows: TGTGCCAGTAGTAGACTTCGGGGTAGCGCCTCCTACAATGAGCAGTTCTTC.

This clone came up once. The rearrangement joins TRBV5-4 to TRBJ2-7, with D uncertain. The germline V gene encodes CDR1 SGHNT and CDR2 YYREEE (reference sequence). Trimming shortened V by 2 bases and J by 1 base, and 10 bases separated the two germline ends. The CDR3 extends over 14 amino acids. CDR3 bases: TGTGCCAGCAGCTTAGTGGACGGATCCTACGAGCAGTACTTC. Encoded protein: CASSLVDGSYEQYF.

This chain uses TRBV6-6 with TRBJ2-5; D is ambiguous. Germline V lookup: CDR1 MNHNY, CDR2 SVGAGI (reference sequence). CDR3 length equals 10 residues. V lost 7 bases and J 4 bases, leaving 4 bases between the germline ends. The CDR3: CASTGETQYF. CDR3 nucleotides: TGTGCCAGCACGGGAGAGACCCAGTACTTC.